Listed below are T cell receptor beta chains from one sample, sequenced in a study of human T cells and chemical hapten exposure. TCRdb independently ran MiXCR on the RACE reads; one entry per CDR3 protein. Found here are roughly 130,000 distinct CDR3 sequences, about 9% of them singletons; the top ten hold about 2%. Sequencing was done on a sample of whole blood. The origin of the receptors is a male donor in good health. Some clones in this sample may be carry-over from other donors' samples. Both conserved end residues are part of each CDR3. Fields, in order: J gene, D gene, V gene, clone size, CDR3 DNA, CDR3 protein. D genes are given only for firm matches. Expanded clones are given a class, and other clones once, few, many or no size at all.

j_gene: TRBJ2-3
d_gene: TRBD2
v_gene: TRBV5-1
abundance: many
CDR3nt: TGCGCCAGCAGGGGCCTAGCGGCGAGCACAGATACGCAGTATTTT
CDR3aa: CASRGLAASTDTQYF

j_gene: TRBJ2-6
d_gene: TRBD1
v_gene: TRBV7-9
abundance: NA
CDR3nt: TGTGCCAGCAGCTTGAGACAGGGTCTAACTACTGGGGCCAACGTCCTGACTTTC
CDR3aa: CASSLRQGLTTGANVLTF

j_gene: TRBJ2-6
d_gene: NA
v_gene: TRBV3-1
abundance: few
CDR3nt: TGTGCCAGCAGCCAAGGGGTTATGGTCCCTGGGGCCAACGTCCTGACTTTC
CDR3aa: CASSQGVMVPGANVLTF

j_gene: TRBJ2-5
d_gene: NA
v_gene: TRBV4-2
abundance: NA
CDR3nt: TGTGCCAGCAGCCAAGTCCCGGGGGAAGGGGAGACCCAGTACTTC
CDR3aa: CASSQVPGEGETQYF

j_gene: TRBJ2-3
d_gene: NA
v_gene: TRBV5-1
abundance: many
CDR3nt: TGCGCCAGCAGGGTCGCGGGACAACAGACAGATACGCAGTATTTT
CDR3aa: CASRVAGQQTDTQYF

j_gene: TRBJ2-1
d_gene: NA
v_gene: TRBV11-1
abundance: few
CDR3nt: TGTGCCAGCAGCCCGCGGGAACTCTCCTACAATGAGCAGTTCTTC
CDR3aa: CASSPRELSYNEQFF

j_gene: TRBJ1-3
d_gene: NA
v_gene: TRBV18
abundance: few
CDR3nt: TGTGCCAGCTCACCTTATGACGGATCCTCTGGAAACACCATATATTTT
CDR3aa: CASSPYDGSSGNTIYF

j_gene: TRBJ1-1
d_gene: NA
v_gene: TRBV29-1
abundance: many
CDR3nt: TGCAGCGTTGTGAGGCGGATGAACACTGAAGCTTTCTTT
CDR3aa: CSVVRRMNTEAFF

j_gene: TRBJ2-7
d_gene: NA
v_gene: TRBV7-9
abundance: many
CDR3nt: TGTGCCAGCAGCTTAAAGGACGAGCAGTACTTC
CDR3aa: CASSLKDEQYF

j_gene: TRBJ2-1
d_gene: TRBD2
v_gene: TRBV13
abundance: few
CDR3nt: TGTGCCAGCAGCTTCCTAGCGGGAGTTAGTGAGCAGTTCTTC
CDR3aa: CASSFLAGVSEQFF

j_gene: TRBJ1-1
d_gene: NA
v_gene: TRBV5-1
abundance: NA
CDR3nt: TGCGCCAGCGCTCAATCGTCCGGGGCTGAAGCTTTCTTT
CDR3aa: CASAQSSGAEAFF

j_gene: TRBJ1-5
d_gene: NA
v_gene: TRBV3-1
abundance: NA
CDR3nt: TGTGCCAGCAGCCAAGAGTGGGTCAATCAGCCCCAGCATTTT
CDR3aa: CASSQEWVNQPQHF

j_gene: TRBJ1-2
d_gene: TRBD1
v_gene: TRBV27
abundance: NA
CDR3nt: TGTGCCAGCAGTTTATCGGGCAGGGGGCGCGACGGCTACACCTTC
CDR3aa: CASSLSGRGRDGYTF

j_gene: TRBJ2-7
d_gene: TRBD1
v_gene: TRBV29-1
abundance: few
CDR3nt: TGCAGCGTTGGATGGACAGGGGGCTCCGGCGAGCAGTACTTC
CDR3aa: CSVGWTGGSGEQYF

j_gene: TRBJ2-5
d_gene: NA
v_gene: TRBV7-9
abundance: few
CDR3nt: TGTGCCAGCAGCGCCACAGTAGAGACCCAGTACTTC
CDR3aa: CASSATVETQYF

j_gene: TRBJ2-7
d_gene: TRBD1
v_gene: TRBV29-1
abundance: many
CDR3nt: TGCAGCGCCTCAAGGGACAGGGGATCCTACGAGCAGTACTTC
CDR3aa: CSASRDRGSYEQYF

j_gene: TRBJ1-1
d_gene: NA
v_gene: TRBV24-1
abundance: NA
CDR3nt: TGTGCCACCATGCTAGGGGGAATCACTGAAGCTTTCTTT
CDR3aa: CATMLGGITEAFF

j_gene: TRBJ1-6
d_gene: NA
v_gene: TRBV20-1
abundance: many
CDR3nt: TGCAGTGCTAGGGGACTCTCCTATAATTCACCCCTCCACTTT
CDR3aa: CSARGLSYNSPLHF

j_gene: TRBJ2-3
d_gene: TRBD1
v_gene: TRBV15
abundance: NA
CDR3nt: TGTGCCACCAGCAGAGGAGGGGGACAGGGGGATGGAGATACGCAGTATTTT
CDR3aa: CATSRGGGQGDGDTQYF

j_gene: TRBJ1-1
d_gene: NA
v_gene: TRBV5-1
abundance: few
CDR3nt: TGCGCCAGCAGCTTGTTTGGGGCCGGGAACACTGAAGCTTTCTTT
CDR3aa: CASSLFGAGNTEAFF

j_gene: TRBJ2-5
d_gene: NA
v_gene: TRBV7-9
abundance: many
CDR3nt: TGTGCCAGCAGCTTAGGTTCCGGGAGTCAAGAGACCCAGTACTTC
CDR3aa: CASSLGSGSQETQYF

j_gene: TRBJ1-6
d_gene: TRBD1
v_gene: TRBV6-5
abundance: NA
CDR3nt: TGTGCCAGCAGTTACCGGGACAGGGGCGGCTCACCCCTCCACTTT
CDR3aa: CASSYRDRGGSPLHF

j_gene: TRBJ2-3
d_gene: NA
v_gene: TRBV27
abundance: NA
CDR3nt: TGTGCCAGCAGTTTATCCGGGGGCGATGCCACAGATACGCAGTATTTT
CDR3aa: CASSLSGGDATDTQYF

j_gene: TRBJ1-1
d_gene: NA
v_gene: TRBV6-2/TRBV6-3
abundance: many
CDR3nt: TGTGCCAGCAAGGGGCTGGGGGACACTGAAGCTTTCTTT
CDR3aa: CASKGLGDTEAFF

j_gene: TRBJ2-7
d_gene: NA
v_gene: TRBV5-6
abundance: NA
CDR3nt: TGTGCCAGCAGCACACCCGGGACCAAGGGCGGGGAGCAGTACTTC
CDR3aa: CASSTPGTKGGEQYF

j_gene: TRBJ2-3
d_gene: NA
v_gene: TRBV15
abundance: NA
CDR3nt: TGTGCCACCAGCAGAGAGGACACAGATACGCAGTATTTT
CDR3aa: CATSREDTDTQYF

j_gene: TRBJ2-7
d_gene: NA
v_gene: TRBV20-1
abundance: few
CDR3nt: TGCAGTGCTAGAGACCCGACAGAGACCCAATACGAGCAGTACTTC
CDR3aa: CSARDPTETQYEQYF

j_gene: TRBJ2-5
d_gene: NA
v_gene: TRBV29-1
abundance: few
CDR3nt: TGCAGCGTTGAAAAGGTGACCCAAGAGACCCAGTACTTC
CDR3aa: CSVEKVTQETQYF

j_gene: TRBJ2-2
d_gene: TRBD2
v_gene: TRBV10-3
abundance: many
CDR3nt: TGTGCCATCAGCGCCTTAGCGGGAGGGCTGGTAACCGGGGAGCTGTTTTTT
CDR3aa: CAISALAGGLVTGELFF

j_gene: TRBJ2-3
d_gene: NA
v_gene: TRBV7-9
abundance: many
CDR3nt: TGTGCCAGCAGCTCATACAGTTCTAGCACAGATACGCAGTATTTT
CDR3aa: CASSSYSSSTDTQYF

j_gene: TRBJ2-7
d_gene: NA
v_gene: TRBV3-1
abundance: few
CDR3nt: TGTGCCAGCAGCCAGTCCGGGACGGCCTCCTACGAGCAGTACTTC
CDR3aa: CASSQSGTASYEQYF

j_gene: TRBJ2-7
d_gene: NA
v_gene: TRBV6-5
abundance: many
CDR3nt: TGTGCCAGCAGCCGCCATCTGAACGAGGTGGGCGCCTACGAGCAGTACTTC
CDR3aa: CASSRHLNEVGAYEQYF

j_gene: TRBJ1-5
d_gene: NA
v_gene: TRBV7-2
abundance: few
CDR3nt: TGTGCCAGCAGCTTAGGGTCCCCCGGTCAGCCCCAGCATTTT
CDR3aa: CASSLGSPGQPQHF

j_gene: TRBJ2-3
d_gene: NA
v_gene: TRBV20-1
abundance: many
CDR3nt: TGCAGTGCTAGAGATGGGCGCACAGATACGCAGTATTTT
CDR3aa: CSARDGRTDTQYF

j_gene: TRBJ1-1
d_gene: NA
v_gene: TRBV2
abundance: few
CDR3nt: TGTGCCAGCAGTGTTTCGTTGAACACTGAAGCTTTCTTT
CDR3aa: CASSVSLNTEAFF

j_gene: TRBJ2-7
d_gene: TRBD2
v_gene: TRBV10-3
abundance: many
CDR3nt: TGTGCCATCAGGGGACTAGCGACCGACTACGAGCAGTACTTC
CDR3aa: CAIRGLATDYEQYF

j_gene: TRBJ1-5
d_gene: TRBD1
v_gene: TRBV12-3/TRBV12-4
abundance: many
CDR3nt: TGTGCCAGCAAAGGACAGGGTGGACAGCCCCAGCATTTT
CDR3aa: CASKGQGGQPQHF

j_gene: TRBJ2-5
d_gene: NA
v_gene: TRBV5-5
abundance: few
CDR3nt: TGTGCCAGCAGCTCACAAACTAGAACGGAGACCCAGTACTTC
CDR3aa: CASSSQTRTETQYF

j_gene: TRBJ2-3
d_gene: NA
v_gene: TRBV7-2
abundance: many
CDR3nt: TGTGCCAGCAGCTGGGGTGGGGGGAACGTAGATACGCAGTATTTT
CDR3aa: CASSWGGGNVDTQYF

j_gene: TRBJ2-1
d_gene: TRBD2
v_gene: TRBV20-1
abundance: many
CDR3nt: TGCAGTGCCACTAGGGCTAGCGGGAGGGATGAGCAGTTCTTC
CDR3aa: CSATRASGRDEQFF

j_gene: TRBJ2-5
d_gene: TRBD2
v_gene: TRBV28
abundance: few
CDR3nt: TGTGCCAGCAGGGGACTAGCGGTACCGAAAGAGACCCAGTACTTC
CDR3aa: CASRGLAVPKETQYF